The 6 T cell receptor beta chains below all came from one sample that was sequenced in a study of response to subunit inactivated influenza vaccine. TCRdb used MiXCR to reprocess the RT-PCR reads, holding one entry per CDR3 protein. The data hold about 800,000 distinct CDR3 sequences, with approximately 21% observed a single time. The sample in question was PBMCs from blood, obtained 4 to 6 days after vaccination. These receptors were collected from a man aged 45-65 years who received an inactivated influenza vaccine.

This chain links TRBV25-1 with TRBJ2-1; D is unclear. Between the trimmed V and J ends, which lost 2 bases and 6 bases, there was a span of 8 bases. This CDR3 comprises 13 residues. Germline values: CDR1 MGHDK, CDR2 SYGVNS. The CDR3 nucleotides are TGTGCCAGCAGTGAACCCACTATCAATGAGCAGTTCTTC. Translating gives CASSEPTINEQFF. The full variable domain, with the rest looked up from reference TRBV25-1 and TRBJ2-1, is EADIYQTPRYLVIGTGKKITLECSQTMGHDKMYWYQQDPGMELHLIHYSYGVNSTEKGDLSSESTVSRIRTEHFPLTLESARPSHTSQYLCASSEPTINEQFFGPGTRLTVL.

This chain uses TRBV12-3 or TRBV12-4 with TRBJ2-7; TRBD2 aligns across 7 bases. The trim removed 6 bases at V and 5 bases at J, leaving 7 bases unmatched. The CDR3 extends over 13 amino acids. CDR3 nucleotide sequence: TGTGCCAGCAGCCGAGCGGGGAGCCACGAGCAGTACTTC. This codes for CASSRAGSHEQYF.

The chain has TRBV5-5 and TRBJ1-2; D is undetermined. Germline V gene data show CDR1 as SGHKS and CDR2 as YYEKEE (reference sequence). The length of the CDR3 is 13 residues. Trimming took off 4 bases at V and 8 bases at J, with 15 bases between the two ends. In DNA, the CDR3 is TGTGCCAGCAGCGTCCGGACCCTAGAGGGCTACACCTTC. Translation gives CASSVRTLEGYTF.

This clonotype came up many times. This chain uses TRBV12-3 or TRBV12-4 with TRBJ2-1, with 8 nucleotides matching TRBD1. V gave up 6 bases and J gave up 12 bases; unmatched junction bases: 13. The CDR3 runs to 14 residues. CDR3 bases: TGTGCCAGCAGCTACGGGACAGGCGAGTCCATGCAGTTCTTC. Translating it yields CASSYGTGESMQFF.

Only a few counts were recorded for this clonotype. The genes are TRBV28 and TRBJ2-5, with TRBD2 matching over 7 bases. CDR1 is MDHEN, CDR2 SYDVKM, per germline. J lost 4 bases, V lost 6 bases, and 14 bases had no gene match. The CDR3 sequence is 16 residues long. Here the CDR3 reads CASRRDYQSNPETQYF. The CDR3 coding sequence is TGTGCCAGCAGACGGGACTACCAGTCAAACCCAGAGACCCAGTACTTC.

The rearrangement joins TRBV10-3 to TRBJ2-7, with 7 positions matching TRBD2. CDR3 length: 12 residues. CDR1 is ENHRY, CDR2 SYGVKD, per germline. J gave up 7 bases and V 7 bases, and 7 bases lay outside the gene matches. The CDR3: CAITADGGEQYF. The CDR3, as DNA: TGTGCCATCACAGCGGACGGGGGGGAGCAGTACTTC.